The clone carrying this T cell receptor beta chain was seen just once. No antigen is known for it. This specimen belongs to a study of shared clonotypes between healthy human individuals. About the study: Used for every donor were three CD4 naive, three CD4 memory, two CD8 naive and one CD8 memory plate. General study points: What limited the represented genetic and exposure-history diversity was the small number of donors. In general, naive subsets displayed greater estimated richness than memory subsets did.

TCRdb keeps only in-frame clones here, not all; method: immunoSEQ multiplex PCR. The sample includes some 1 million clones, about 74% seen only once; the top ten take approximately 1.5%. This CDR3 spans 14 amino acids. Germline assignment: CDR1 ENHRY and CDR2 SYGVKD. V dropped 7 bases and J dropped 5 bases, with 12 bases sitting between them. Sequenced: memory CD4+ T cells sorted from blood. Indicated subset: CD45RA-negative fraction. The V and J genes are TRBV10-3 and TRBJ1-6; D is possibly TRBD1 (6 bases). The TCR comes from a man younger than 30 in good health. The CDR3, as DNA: TGTGCCATCACACGGGACACTGATAATTCACCCCTCCACTTT. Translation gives CAITRDTDNSPLHF.